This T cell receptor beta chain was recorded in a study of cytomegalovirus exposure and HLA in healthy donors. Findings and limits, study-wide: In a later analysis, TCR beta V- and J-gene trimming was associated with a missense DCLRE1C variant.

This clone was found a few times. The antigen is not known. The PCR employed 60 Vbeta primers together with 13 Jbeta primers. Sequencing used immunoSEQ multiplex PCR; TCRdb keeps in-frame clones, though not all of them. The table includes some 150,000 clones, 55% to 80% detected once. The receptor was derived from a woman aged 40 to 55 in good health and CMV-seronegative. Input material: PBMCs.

CDR3 coding DNA: TGTGCCAGCAGCCCACGGGTCACGGCTAACTATGGCTACACCTTC. It specifies CASSPRVTANYGYTF. The V and J genes are TRBV27 and TRBJ1-2; D remains unclear. The CDR3 sequence is 15 residues long. The V end was cut by 6 bases, the J end by 0 bases, with 14 bases between. Germline loops: CDR1 MNHEY, CDR2 SMNVEV (reference sequence).